Included here is one T cell receptor beta chain sequence, with context. Deletions cut 3 bases from V and 2 bases from J, with 7 bases between. The CDR3 runs to 13 residues. Methods used by the authors: Scientists estimated how many nucleated cells there were by amplifying reference gene primers. Sequencing used immunoSEQ multiplex PCR; TCRdb keeps in-frame clones, though not all of them. V and J calls plus clone size are reproduced from that table; the DNA served to infer D and trimming. The table records around 390,000 clones, 85% to 90% of them present only once. These data belong to a study of blood T cell repertoires in COVID-19. On the study more broadly: From the United States, Italy and Spain came samples of acute and convalescent COVID-19.

The receptor comes from a woman between 45 and 65 years old who had recovered from COVID-19. The genes are TRBV12-3 or TRBV12-4 and TRBJ1-1; TRBD1 might be the D (6 bases). The sequencing input was PBMCs or T cells enriched from blood (not recorded which). CDR3 residues: CASSFGTNTEAFF. CDR3 DNA sequence: TGTGCCAGCAGTTTTGGGACAAACACTGAAGCTTTCTTT.